Listed here are 8 T cell receptor beta chains from one sample, sequenced in a study of cytomegalovirus exposure and HLA in healthy donors. The primer mix had 60 Vbeta and 13 Jbeta primers. Repertoires were generated with immunoSEQ multiplex PCR, while TCRdb's copy carries only in-frame clones and drops some. The repertoire has 200,000 to 250,000 clones, over 65% of them found once; the top ten carry roughly 2.6%. The specimen sequenced was PBMCs. The receptors shown here come from a woman aged 55-69 years in good health and CMV-seropositive.

This sequence joins TRBV11-2 and TRBJ1-1; tentatively, D is TRBD1 (5 bases). The CDR3 extends over 14 amino acids. Germline-derived CDR1 and CDR2 are SGHAT and FQNNGV. The germline V and J ends were trimmed by 3 bases and 3 bases, with 11 bases remaining between them. CDR3 protein: CASSFGQGYTEAFF. The DNA for the CDR3 is TGTGCCAGCAGCTTTGGGCAGGGATACACTGAAGCTTTCTTT.

Of note for this clone: Distinct nucleotide sequences in the sample also encode this CDR3. The genes are TRBV5-5 and TRBJ1-5, with D maybe TRBD1 (5 bases). This CDR3 has 14 amino acids. V shed 0 bases and J shed 4 bases, with 8 bases lying between them. Looked up from germline, CDR1 is SGHKS and CDR2 is YYEKEE (reference sequence). CDR3 in amino acids: CASSLGSGNQPQHF. CDR3 nucleotides: TGTGCCAGCAGCTTGGGCTCAGGGAATCAGCCCCAGCATTTT. The entire variable domain, with the rest obtained from reference TRBV5-5 and TRBJ1-5, is as follows: DAGVTQSPTHLIKTRGQQVTLRCSPISGHKSVSWYQQVLGQGPQFIFQYYEKEERGRGNFPDRFSARQFPNYSSELNVNALLLGDSALYLCASSLGSGNQPQHFGDGTRLSIL.

The chain joins TRBV21-1 to TRBJ2-3; TRBD2 is the table's D call and was not checked against the DNA. TRBV21-1 is shown as a pseudogene. This CDR3 has 15 residues. This chain's CDR3 is CASSWEGARTDTQYF. In DNA, the CDR3 is TGTGCCAGCAGCTGGGAGGGAGCCCGCACAGATACGCAGTATTTT.

The rearrangement uses TRBV7-8 and TRBJ2-3, with TRBD2 identical over 8 bases. The V and J ends lost 2 bases and 0 bases, in that order; junction bases with no gene match: 4. This CDR3 comprises 16 residues. Germline V gene data show CDR1 as SGHVS and CDR2 as FQNEAQ. In DNA form, the CDR3 reads TGTGCCAGCAGCTTAAGGACTAGCACTAGCACAGATACGCAGTATTTT. Its translation: CASSLRTSTSTDTQYF.

This clone has just a few counts. The chain recombines TRBV14 with TRBJ2-7, with 9 bases matching TRBD2. This CDR3 contains 18 residues. V gave up 0 bases and J gave up 6 bases; unmatched junction bases: 15. The germline CDR1 and CDR2 sequences are SGHDN and FVKESK. CDR3 loop: CASSQERGGRGFGSEQYF. In DNA, the CDR3 is TGTGCCAGCAGCCAAGAACGAGGCGGGAGGGGGTTTGGTTCCGAGCAGTACTTC.

This chain links TRBV9 with TRBJ2-7; 9 nucleotides line up with TRBD2. This CDR3 has 15 amino acids. The trim removed 0 bases at V and 3 bases at J, leaving 4 bases unmatched. The germline CDR1 and CDR2 sequences are SGDLS and YYNGEE. CDR3 residues: CASSVGSGGFYEQYF. The CDR3 DNA reads TGTGCCAGCAGCGTAGGTAGCGGGGGATTCTACGAGCAGTACTTC.

The genes are TRBV19 and TRBJ2-5; D not resolved. Trimming pared 6 bases from V and 2 bases from J, leaving 10 bases between. CDR1 and CDR2 (germline): LNHDA, SQIVND (reference sequence). The CDR3 totals 13 residues. The chain's CDR3 is CASRPGHQETQYF. The DNA for the CDR3 is TGTGCCAGTAGACCAGGCCATCAAGAGACCCAGTACTTC.

This clone appeared once. The V call is TRBV6-5, the J call TRBJ2-7; D perhaps matches TRBD1 (6 bases). V was shortened by 5 bases and J by 6 bases, with 14 bases between the two germline ends. Germline V gene sequence: CDR1 MNHEY, CDR2 SVGAGI. CDR3 length equals 13 residues. The DNA of the CDR3 is TGTGCCAGCAGTGCCACAGGGACCCTCGAGCAGTACTTC. This sequence encodes CASSATGTLEQYF.